These 7 T cell receptor beta chains were sequenced from one sample in a study of blood T cell repertoires in COVID-19. The data were produced by immunoSEQ multiplex PCR, yet TCRdb's version contains in-frame clones alone and is incomplete. This repertoire shows 70,000 or so clones, roughly 90% found once; its top ten account for roughly 10%. Sequencing input: peripheral blood. The receptors shown here come from a human donor in a cohort sampled during active COVID-19.

The rearrangement links TRBV5-4 to TRBJ2-4; D is possibly TRBD1 (6 bases). This CDR3 comprises 14 residues. Trimming removed 1 base at V and 1 base at J, with 6 bases between. From germline, CDR1 is SGHNT and CDR2 YYREEE (reference sequence). This CDR3 is CASSLTGAKNIQYF. DNA of the CDR3: TGTGCCAGCAGCTTGACAGGGGCCAAAAACATTCAGTACTTC.

The CDR3 spells CASRGQGQETQYF. CDR3 DNA: TGTGCCAGCAGGGGACAGGGGCAAGAGACCCAGTACTTC. The chain recombines TRBV2 with TRBJ2-5, with 10 bases lining up with TRBD1. From germline, CDR1 is SNHLY and CDR2 FYNNEI. The CDR3 covers 13 residues. Trimming removed 6 bases from V and 2 bases from J; junction bases left unmatched: 0. Variable domain in full (rest from reference TRBV2 and TRBJ2-5): EPEVTQTPSHQVTQMGQEVILRCVPISNHLYFYWYRQILGQKVEFLVSFYNNEISEKSEIFDDQFSVERPDGSNFTLKIRSTKLEDSAMYFCASRGQGQETQYFGPGTRLLVL.

The V call is TRBV19, the J call TRBJ2-2; tentative D call: TRBD1 (5 bases). V lost 1 base and J lost 3, with 12 bases in between. The CDR3 has 16 amino acids. Germline V gene sequence: CDR1 LNHDA, CDR2 SQIVND (reference sequence). CDR3 nucleotide sequence: TGTGCCAGTAGTATAGCTCTAGGGGATTACACCGGGGAGCTGTTTTTT. It codes for CASSIALGDYTGELFF.

This sequence joins TRBV7-2 and TRBJ2-7; D gene ambiguous. The CDR3 length is 14 residues. V dropped 1 base and J dropped 0 bases, with 7 bases sitting between them. Germline lookup yields CDR1 SGHTA and CDR2 FQGNSA. The CDR3 is CASSLVPGSYEQYF. The CDR3 DNA reads as TGTGCCAGCAGCTTAGTTCCAGGCTCCTACGAGCAGTACTTC.

This clone has a handful of counts. The chain carries TRBV3-1 (or the pseudogene TRBV3-2) and TRBJ2-7, with TRBD2 as a possible D gene (6 bases). From germline, CDR1 is LGHDT and CDR2 YNNKEL (reference sequence). V dropped 2 bases and J dropped 5 bases, with 10 bases sitting between them. The length of the CDR3 is 13 residues. The CDR3 spells CASSQTSFHEQYF. The CDR3 coding sequence is TGTGCCAGCAGCCAAACTAGCTTCCACGAGCAGTACTTC.

The chain is built from TRBV2 and TRBJ2-1, with a possible D match to TRBD1 (5 bases). This CDR3 contains 15 residues. Looked up from germline, CDR1 is SNHLY and CDR2 is FYNNEI. V was cut by 7 bases and J by 0 bases, with 13 bases left in between. CDR3 bases: TGTGCCAGCACCCCAGGGCTTAGCTCCTACAATGAGCAGTTCTTC. It specifies CASTPGLSSYNEQFF.

The chain is built from TRBV6-1 and TRBJ2-1, with a possible D match to TRBD1 (5 bases). Germline lookup yields CDR1 MNHNS and CDR2 SASEGT. Trimming took off 3 bases at V and 13 bases at J, with 16 bases between the two ends. This CDR3 region has 13 residues. The CDR3 is CASSDRLDRNQFF. CDR3 in DNA: TGTGCCAGCAGTGACCGACTCGACAGAAACCAGTTCTTC.